These T cell receptor beta chains were read from a single sample in a study of blood T cell repertoires in COVID-19. The protocol was immunoSEQ multiplex PCR, while the TCRdb copy is restricted to in-frame clones and leaves out a portion. Of under 150,000 clones in the sample, about 88% were seen once. Material: peripheral blood. The receptors come from a man aged 50 to 60 with active or convalescent COVID-19. Both conserved end residues are part of each CDR3. Each record gives: clone size, D gene, J gene, V gene, CDR3 DNA, CDR3 protein. D genes are given only for firm matches. Rows may omit the clone size; those that give it use once, few, many or a size class.

- | TRBD1 | TRBJ2-2 | TRBV28 | TGTGCCAGCACTTCAGCGGGACAGGGAGTCACCGGGGAGCTGTTTTTT | CASTSAGQGVTGELFF
few | TRBD2 | TRBJ2-2 | TRBV10-1 | TGCGCCAGCGACAGCGGGAGGGGCACCGGGGAGCTGTTTTTT | CASDSGRGTGELFF
once | - | TRBJ1-5 | TRBV6-7 | TGTGCCAGCAGTTACTCGATAAGAGGAGACGCCCTCGGCAATCAGCCCCAGCATTTT | CASSYSIRGDALGNQPQHF
few | - | TRBJ2-6 | TRBV5-1 | TGCGCCAGCAGCAAGGGACTTAGCTCTGGGGCCAACGTCCTGACTTTC | CASSKGLSSGANVLTF
- | TRBD2 | TRBJ2-7 | TRBV6-6 | TGTGCCACCAGTTTTAGCGGGAGTAGTTACGAGCAGTACTTC | CATSFSGSSYEQYF
- | - | TRBJ1-2 | TRBV5-1 | TGCGCCAGCACCCTTCGCTTGGACAGTCCAGATGGCTACACCTTC | CASTLRLDSPDGYTF
few | TRBD2 | TRBJ2-7 | TRBV5-4 | TGTGCCAGCAGTTCGGGGACTAGCGCTGGGGACGAGCAGTACTTC | CASSSGTSAGDEQYF
- | - | TRBJ1-1 | TRBV19 | TGTGCCAGTAGAGAACCGGCAGGCTTGATGGGCACTGAAGCTTTCTTT | CASREPAGLMGTEAFF
- | TRBD2 | TRBJ2-1 | TRBV4-1 | TGCGCCAGCAGCCAACTAGCGGGAATAGGCAATGAGCAGTTCTTC | CASSQLAGIGNEQFF
- | TRBD1 | TRBJ2-7 | TRBV30 | TGTGCCTGGAGCCGGGGCGAGACAGGGGTGCGCGAGCAGTACTTC | CAWSRGETGVREQYF
- | TRBD2 | TRBJ2-3 | TRBV6-5 | TGTGCCAGCAGCCCGGCTAGCGGATCCACAGATACGCAGTATTTT | CASSPASGSTDTQYF
- | - | TRBJ1-2 | TRBV28 | TGTGCCAGCTACGTCCAGGGGTATGGCTACACCTTC | CASYVQGYGYTF
- | - | TRBJ2-7 | TRBV27 | TGTGCCAGCAGTTTAATCGACGGGAGCCACGAGCAGTACTTC | CASSLIDGSHEQYF
- | - | TRBJ2-7 | TRBV11-1 | TGTGCCAGCAGCTTAGAACTCTACGAGCAGTACTTC | CASSLELYEQYF
- | TRBD1 | TRBJ1-6 | TRBV20-1 | TGCAGTGCTAGTCAGGGGGGAGGTTCACCCCTCCACTTT | CSASQGGGSPLHF
- | - | TRBJ1-2 | TRBV7-9 | TGTGCCAGCAGCTTCCGAGGGTTGGGTGGCTACACCTTC | CASSFRGLGGYTF
once | TRBD2 | TRBJ2-1 | TRBV28 | TGTGCCAGCAGTTTAGGTCGGACTAGCGGCTACAATGAGCAGTTCTTC | CASSLGRTSGYNEQFF
- | - | TRBJ1-5 | TRBV19 | TGTGCCAGTACCGTAGGGACTCTGTATAGCAATCAGCCCCAGCATTTT | CASTVGTLYSNQPQHF
- | TRBD2 | TRBJ2-7 | TRBV19 | TGTGCCAGTAGTCAGAGCGGGACTACCTACGAGCAGTACTTC | CASSQSGTTYEQYF
- | TRBD2 | TRBJ2-7 | TRBV7-2 | TGTGCCAGCAGGCCTTACGAGGGGAGGGAATACGAGCAGTACTTC | CASRPYEGREYEQYF
- | - | TRBJ1-5 | TRBV3-1/TRBV3-2 | TGTGCCAGCAGCCAAGCGGGTCAGCCCCAGCATTTT | CASSQAGQPQHF
few | - | TRBJ2-7 | TRBV14 | TGTGCCAGCAGCCATCCCACAGGGGGGGCCTACGAGCAGTACTTC | CASSHPTGGAYEQYF
once | - | TRBJ2-5 | TRBV7-6 | TGTGCCAGCAGCTTAGCGTTTGGAGCGGCCCAGTACTTC | CASSLAFGAAQYF
- | TRBD2 | TRBJ2-1 | TRBV7-9 | TGTGCCAGCAGACCACTAGCGGGAGGGTCCTACAATGAGCAGTTCTTC | CASRPLAGGSYNEQFF
- | - | TRBJ1-1 | TRBV5-1 | TGCGCCAGCAGCTTGCAGGGTCAAGGGGACACTGAAGCTTTCTTT | CASSLQGQGDTEAFF
many | TRBD2 | TRBJ2-1 | TRBV7-9 | TGTGCCAGCAGCTTAGGGTTGGCTAGCGGGTATGAGCAGTTCTTC | CASSLGLASGYEQFF
- | - | TRBJ2-1 | TRBV7-3 | TGTGCCAGCAGCTTTTCGGGCGGGACCGATGAGCAGTTCTTC | CASSFSGGTDEQFF
- | - | TRBJ1-5 | TRBV6-1 | TGTGCCAGCAGTGGAAAGCGCGCAGGGGGCAATCAGCCCCAGCATTTT | CASSGKRAGGNQPQHF
- | TRBD1 | TRBJ2-7 | TRBV28 | TGTGCCAGCAGTCTAACAGGGGTCGAGCAGTACTTC | CASSLTGVEQYF
- | TRBD2 | TRBJ2-3 | TRBV7-9 | TGTGCCAGCAGCTTAGAGGGGGGACTAGCAGATACGCAGTATTTT | CASSLEGGLADTQYF
- | - | TRBJ2-1 | TRBV5-4 | TGTGCCAGCAGCTCCTACGACAGTTCCCCCTTCTACAATGAGCAGTTCTTC | CASSSYDSSPFYNEQFF
- | TRBD2 | TRBJ2-3 | TRBV5-1 | TGCGCCAGCAGCTTGGGGCGGAGCGGGACTAGCGGGAGGTCCGGTGATACGCAGTATTTT | CASSLGRSGTSGRSGDTQYF